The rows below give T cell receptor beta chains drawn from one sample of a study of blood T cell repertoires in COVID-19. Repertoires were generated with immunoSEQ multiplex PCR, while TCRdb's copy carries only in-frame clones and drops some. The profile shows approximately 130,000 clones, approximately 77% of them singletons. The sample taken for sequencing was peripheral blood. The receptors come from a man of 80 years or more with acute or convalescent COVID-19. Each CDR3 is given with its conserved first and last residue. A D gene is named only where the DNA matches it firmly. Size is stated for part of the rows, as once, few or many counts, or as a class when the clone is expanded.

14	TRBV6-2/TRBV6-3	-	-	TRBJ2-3	CASSYSGRTDTQYF	TGTGCCAGCAGTTACTCTGGGCGCACAGATACGCAGTATTTT
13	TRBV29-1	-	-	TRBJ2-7	CSVTLQGPYEQYF	TGCAGCGTGACGTTACAGGGCCCCTACGAGCAGTACTTC
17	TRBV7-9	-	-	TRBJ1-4	CASSLSGLGATNEKLFF	TGTGCCAGCAGCTTAAGCGGCCTCGGGGCAACTAATGAAAAACTGTTTTTT
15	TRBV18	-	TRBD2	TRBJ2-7	CASSPGTSGGQEQYF	TGTGCCAGCTCACCCGGGACTAGCGGGGGGCAGGAGCAGTACTTC
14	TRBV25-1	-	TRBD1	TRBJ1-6	CASVGTGGFSPLHF	TGTGCCAGCGTTGGGACAGGGGGTTTTTCACCCCTCCACTTT
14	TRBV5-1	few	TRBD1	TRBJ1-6	CASSLTGGRSPLHF	TGCGCCAGCAGCTTGACAGGGGGACGGTCACCCCTCCACTTT
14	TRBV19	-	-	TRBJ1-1	CASSKGELNTEAFF	TGTGCCAGTAGTAAGGGGGAGTTAAACACTGAAGCTTTCTTT
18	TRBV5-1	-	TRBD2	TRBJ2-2	CASSAGLAGGPGTGELFF	TGCGCCAGCAGCGCAGGACTAGCGGGGGGGCCCGGCACCGGGGAGCTGTTTTTT
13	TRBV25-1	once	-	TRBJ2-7	CASSDRFGNEQYF	TGTGCCAGCAGTGACAGGTTCGGGAACGAGCAGTACTTC
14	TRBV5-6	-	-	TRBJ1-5	CASSLRAATRPQHF	TGTGCCAGCAGCTTGCGCGCGGCCACACGGCCCCAGCATTTT
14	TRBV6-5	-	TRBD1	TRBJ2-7	CASIAGQGRYEQYF	TGTGCCAGCATCGCCGGACAGGGGAGGTACGAGCAGTACTTC
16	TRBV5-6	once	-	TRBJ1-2	CASSLDPRRGYYGYTF	TGTGCCAGCAGCTTGGACCCCCGGAGGGGCTACTATGGCTACACCTTC
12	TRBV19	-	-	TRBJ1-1	CASSARQSLAFF	TGTGCCAGTAGCGCACGACAGTCTTTGGCTTTCTTT
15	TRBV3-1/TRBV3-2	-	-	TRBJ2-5	CASSQGISGQETQYF	TGTGCCAGCAGCCAAGGAATCAGCGGTCAAGAGACCCAGTACTTC
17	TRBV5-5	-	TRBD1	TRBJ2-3	CASSRLPGQGAADTQYF	TGTGCCAGCAGCCGATTACCGGGACAGGGGGCGGCAGATACGCAGTATTTT
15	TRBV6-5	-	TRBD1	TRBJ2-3	CASRGTGSGTDTQYF	TGTGCCAGCAGAGGGACAGGGAGCGGCACAGATACGCAGTATTTT
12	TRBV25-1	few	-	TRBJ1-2	CASSVSTGGYTF	TGTGCCAGCAGTGTCTCGACTGGTGGCTACACCTTC
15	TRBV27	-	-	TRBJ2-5	CASSSGTTGRETQYF	TGTGCCAGCAGCTCCGGGACAACCGGGCGGGAGACCCAGTACTTC
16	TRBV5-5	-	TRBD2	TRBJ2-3	CASSLWAGGVPDTQYF	TGTGCCAGCAGCTTGTGGGCGGGGGGAGTCCCAGATACGCAGTATTTT
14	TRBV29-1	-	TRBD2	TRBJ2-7	CSVIDTSGVNEQYF	TGCAGCGTTATCGATACTAGCGGGGTCAACGAGCAGTACTTC
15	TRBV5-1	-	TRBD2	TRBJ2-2	CASRWSGGDAGELFF	TGCGCCAGCAGATGGAGCGGGGGCGACGCCGGGGAGCTGTTTTTT
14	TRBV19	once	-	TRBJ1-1	CASSSRGGRTEAFF	TGTGCCAGTAGTTCGCGCGGGGGGAGGACTGAAGCTTTCTTT
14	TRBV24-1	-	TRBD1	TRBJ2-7	CATSDRDRAYEQYF	TGTGCCACCAGTGATCGGGACAGGGCCTACGAGCAGTACTTC
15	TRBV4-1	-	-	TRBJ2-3	CASSRGGFGTDTQYF	TGCGCCAGCAGCCGAGGGGGTTTCGGCACAGATACGCAGTATTTT
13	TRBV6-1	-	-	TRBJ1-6	CASSPSRGSPLHF	TGTGCCAGCAGCCCGAGTCGGGGTTCACCCCTCCACTTT
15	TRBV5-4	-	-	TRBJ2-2	CASSLGGQSTGELFF	TGTGCCAGCAGCTTGGGAGGCCAGAGCACCGGGGAGCTGTTTTTT
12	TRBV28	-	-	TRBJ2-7	CASTSQGTSQYF	TGTGCCAGCACGAGCCAGGGGACGTCTCAGTACTTC
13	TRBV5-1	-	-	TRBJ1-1	CASSLGGNTEAFF	TGCGCCAGCAGCTTGGGAGGGAACACTGAAGCTTTCTTT
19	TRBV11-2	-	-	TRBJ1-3	CASSSGQYLSDGFGNTIYF	TGTGCCAGCAGCTCCGGACAGTACTTATCAGATGGATTCGGAAACACCATATATTTT
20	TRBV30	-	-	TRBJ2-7	CAWSVYGTNYYREIAYEQYF	TGTGCCTGGAGTGTATATGGTACTAACTATTACAGGGAGATCGCCTACGAGCAGTACTTC
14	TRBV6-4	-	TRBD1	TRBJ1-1	CASSEQGGNTEAFF	TGTGCCAGCAGTGAACAGGGGGGAAACACTGAAGCTTTCTTT